A selection of T cell receptor beta chains follows, all from one sample in a study of cytomegalovirus exposure and HLA in healthy donors. Method: immunoSEQ multiplex PCR; TCRdb's copy keeps in-frame clones and lacks some. The table lists over 150,000 clones, under 90% of them singletons, with 4.2% in the top ten. The source material was PBMCs. The receptors were gathered from a man aged 18 to 35 in good health and CMV-seropositive. Both conserved end residues are part of each CDR3. D genes are given only for firm matches.

CDR3: CASSVNSGSADTQYF
J: TRBJ2-3
V: TRBV9
D: TRBD2

CDR3: CASSSGFAGELFF
J: TRBJ2-2
V: TRBV11-2
D: NA

CDR3: CASKTPWSNQPQHF
J: TRBJ1-5
V: TRBV21-1
D: NA

CDR3: CAWSLAGSSYEQYF
J: TRBJ2-7
V: TRBV30
D: TRBD2

CDR3: CASSRDSLWHYGYTF
J: TRBJ1-2
V: TRBV7-9
D: TRBD1

CDR3: CASSQGHWRVTDTQYF
J: TRBJ2-3
V: TRBV14
D: NA

CDR3: CASSRGNIETGELFF
J: TRBJ2-2
V: TRBV5-1
D: NA

CDR3: CASSAGTGAGELFF
J: TRBJ2-2
V: TRBV25-1
D: TRBD1

CDR3: CASSQGQGDSYEQYF
J: TRBJ2-7
V: TRBV4-2
D: TRBD1

CDR3: CASSPGTGNTEAFF
J: TRBJ1-1
V: TRBV2
D: TRBD1